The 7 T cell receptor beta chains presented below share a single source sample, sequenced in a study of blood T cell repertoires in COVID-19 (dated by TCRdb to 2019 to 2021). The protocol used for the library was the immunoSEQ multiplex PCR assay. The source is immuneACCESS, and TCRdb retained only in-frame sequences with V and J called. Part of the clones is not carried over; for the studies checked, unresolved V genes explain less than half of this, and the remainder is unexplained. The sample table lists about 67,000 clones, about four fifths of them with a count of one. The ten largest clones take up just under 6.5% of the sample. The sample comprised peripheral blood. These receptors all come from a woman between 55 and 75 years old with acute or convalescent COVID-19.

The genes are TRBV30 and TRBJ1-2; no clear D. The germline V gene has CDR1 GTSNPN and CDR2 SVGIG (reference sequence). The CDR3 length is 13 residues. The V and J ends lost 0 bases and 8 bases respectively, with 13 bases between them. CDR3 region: CAWSVWARGGYTF. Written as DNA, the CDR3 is TGTGCCTGGAGTGTATGGGCGCGGGGAGGCTACACCTTC.

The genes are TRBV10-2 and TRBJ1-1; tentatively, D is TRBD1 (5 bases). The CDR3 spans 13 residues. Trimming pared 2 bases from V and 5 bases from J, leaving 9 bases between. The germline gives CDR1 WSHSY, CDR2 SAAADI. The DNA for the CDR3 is TGCGCCAGCAGTGAGGCAGGGAGGACTGAAGCTTTCTTT. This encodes CASSEAGRTEAFF.

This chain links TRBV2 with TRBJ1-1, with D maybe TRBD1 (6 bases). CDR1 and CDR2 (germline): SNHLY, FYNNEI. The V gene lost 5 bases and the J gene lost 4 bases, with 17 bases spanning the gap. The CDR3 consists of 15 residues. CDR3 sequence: CASSFGGGGSTEAFF. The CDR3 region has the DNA TGTGCCAGCAGTTTTGGGGGCGGTGGTAGCACTGAAGCTTTCTTT.

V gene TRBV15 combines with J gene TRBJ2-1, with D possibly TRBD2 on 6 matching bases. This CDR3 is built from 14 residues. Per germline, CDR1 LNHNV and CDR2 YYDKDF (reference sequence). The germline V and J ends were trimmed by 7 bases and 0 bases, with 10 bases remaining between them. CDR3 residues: CATTRGSSYNEQFF. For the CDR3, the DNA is TGTGCCACCACCCGGGGGAGCTCCTACAATGAGCAGTTCTTC. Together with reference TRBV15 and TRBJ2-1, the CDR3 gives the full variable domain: DAMVIQNPRYQVTQFGKPVTLSCSQTLNHNVMYWYQQKSSQAPKLLFHYYDKDFNNEADTPDNFQSRRPNTSFCFLDIRSPGLGDTAMYLCATTRGSSYNEQFFGPGTRLTVL.

The CDR3 region has the DNA TGTGCCAGCAGCTTGCAGGCCGGGGGGGCGGGAGAGACCCAGTACTTC. This gives the protein CASSLQAGGAGETQYF. The V gene is TRBV7-2, the J gene TRBJ2-5; 8 bases align to TRBD2. J was trimmed by 4 bases and V by 3 bases; bases with no gene match: 10. This CDR3 contains 16 residues. Germline V gene data show CDR1 as SGHTA and CDR2 as FQGNSA.

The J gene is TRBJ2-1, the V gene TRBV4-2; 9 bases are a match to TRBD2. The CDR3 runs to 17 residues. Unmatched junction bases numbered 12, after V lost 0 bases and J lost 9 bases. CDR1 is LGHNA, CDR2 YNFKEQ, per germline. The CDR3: CASSQELGGGAWGEQFF. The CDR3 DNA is TGTGCCAGCAGCCAAGAACTCGGCGGGGGGGCATGGGGTGAGCAGTTCTTC.

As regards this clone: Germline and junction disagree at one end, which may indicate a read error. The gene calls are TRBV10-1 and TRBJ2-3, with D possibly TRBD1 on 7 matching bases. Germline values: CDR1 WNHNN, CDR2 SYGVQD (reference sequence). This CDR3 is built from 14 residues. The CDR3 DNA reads TGCGCAAGCAGGAGGAGGGGGCCGGGAGATACGCAGTATTTT. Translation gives CASRRRGPGDTQYF.